This T cell receptor (beta chain) was documented in a study of blood T cell repertoires in COVID-19 (TCRdb year 2020). With regard to the full study: The collaborator samples originated in the United States, Italy and Spain and spanned the acute and convalescent phases of COVID-19. The material from the prospective study consisted of cDNA or gDNA derived from T cells, B-cell-depleted T cells, or PBMCs. Deeply sampled blood TCRbeta repertoires from subjects exposed to, actively infected with, or recovered from COVID-19 were included in the dataset. The repertoires were released in a freely available public database intended as a resource for research on the immune response to SARS-CoV-2. Samples came from the ongoing ImmuneRACE study (first 160 participants) plus 1,254 subjects from 6 global collaborators. The sample metadata nearly always contained a de-identified subject ID, COVID-19 status, age in years and sex. Where available, HLA class I and class II types were obtained from metadata supplied by the sample provider rather than from assay-based typing. Overall results and qualifications from the work: The amount of clinical and demographic metadata varied by source and participant and was provided uncurated.

TCRbeta CDR3 regions were amplified from genomic DNA by means of the immunoSEQ Assay, a bias-controlled multiplex PCR. Regarding the original processing steps: The number of nucleated cells in each sample was estimated from the amplification of reference gene primers within the assay. Sequence reads were collapsed and filtered to measure the absolute abundance of every unique TCRbeta CDR3 rearrangement. For each sample, productive Simpson clonality was calculated as the square root of Simpson's diversity index over productive rearrangements. Imported from immuneACCESS, the table was reduced by TCRdb to in-frame sequences with V and J called. These copies leave out some clones; in studies compared against another copy, an unresolved V gene accounts for under half, and the cause of the remainder is not known. D and trimming were read from the DNA, whereas the V and J calls and clone size are those reported in that table. This sample holds more than 150,000 clones; 87% were observed only once. The ten largest clones capture approximately 2.1% of the sample.

This clone was seen once. The clone's antigen remains unknown. No qualities accompany the bases; no much larger clone lies one base away. Participants in the prospective study were aged roughly 18 to 89 years, lived in about two dozen United States geographic areas, and enrolled through a virtual design. To assign participants to cohorts, the prospective study relied on clinical history that participants themselves reported in a screening survey and a study questionnaire. Recovered participants in ImmuneRACE Cohort 3 were defined as having two consecutive negative NP/OP PCR tests, clearance from a healthcare professional, or resolution of symptoms. Mobile phlebotomists in the prospective study collected whole blood, serum and a nasopharyngeal or oropharyngeal swab from every participant. Prospective study participants could optionally give additional blood draws and questionnaires over a 2-month period. Before DNA extraction, blood samples from the prospective study were shipped at room temperature or frozen.

Sequenced: PBMCs or T cells enriched from blood (not recorded which). This TCR was sampled from a woman in her 30s who had recovered from COVID-19.

The CDR3: CASSRPGQGYEQYF. The nucleotide sequence is TGTGCCAGCTCACGGCCGGGACAGGGCTACGAGCAGTACTTC. The rearranged segments are TRBV18 and TRBJ2-7; 9 bases in between match TRBD1. The CDR3 numbers 14 residues from cysteine through phenylalanine. The read is trimmed to its CDR3 DNA, 42 bases read in frame from base 1. As encoded in the germline V gene, CDR1 is KGHSH while CDR2 is LQKENI. Germline trimming amounts to 4 bases on V and 3 bases on J, with 4 as the count of junction bases outside the gene matches. When the CDR3 is completed using the reference TRBV18 and TRBJ2-7 genes on either side, the full variable domain is NAGVMQNPRHLVRRRGQEARLRCSPMKGHSHVYWYRQLPEEGLKFMVYLQKENIIDESGMPKERFSAEFPKEGPSILRIQQVVRGDSAAYFCASSRPGQGYEQYFGPGTRLTVT.